Here is one T cell receptor beta chain with its context. TCRdb ran MiXCR on the 5' RACE reads and lists one entry per CDR3 protein. The table shows roughly 200,000 distinct CDR3 sequences, with roughly 23% occurring only once. This sample is part of a study of T-cell memory formation after mild COVID-19. The CDR3 contains 14 residues. The germline V gene has CDR1 SNHLY and CDR2 FYNNEI. V lost 1 base and J 7 bases, leaving 10 bases between the germline ends. The rearrangement uses TRBV2 and TRBJ2-2; D may be TRBD1 (6 bases). The sample consisted of PBMCs or a T cell subset sorted from them (not recorded which). The TCR sequence derives from an adult woman who had mild COVID-19 (a few samples of this study predate the infection). Cell type and time point are not known. CDR3 in amino acids: CASSEDRVNGELFF. The CDR3, as DNA: TGTGCCAGCAGTGAAGACAGGGTGAACGGGGAGCTGTTTTTT.